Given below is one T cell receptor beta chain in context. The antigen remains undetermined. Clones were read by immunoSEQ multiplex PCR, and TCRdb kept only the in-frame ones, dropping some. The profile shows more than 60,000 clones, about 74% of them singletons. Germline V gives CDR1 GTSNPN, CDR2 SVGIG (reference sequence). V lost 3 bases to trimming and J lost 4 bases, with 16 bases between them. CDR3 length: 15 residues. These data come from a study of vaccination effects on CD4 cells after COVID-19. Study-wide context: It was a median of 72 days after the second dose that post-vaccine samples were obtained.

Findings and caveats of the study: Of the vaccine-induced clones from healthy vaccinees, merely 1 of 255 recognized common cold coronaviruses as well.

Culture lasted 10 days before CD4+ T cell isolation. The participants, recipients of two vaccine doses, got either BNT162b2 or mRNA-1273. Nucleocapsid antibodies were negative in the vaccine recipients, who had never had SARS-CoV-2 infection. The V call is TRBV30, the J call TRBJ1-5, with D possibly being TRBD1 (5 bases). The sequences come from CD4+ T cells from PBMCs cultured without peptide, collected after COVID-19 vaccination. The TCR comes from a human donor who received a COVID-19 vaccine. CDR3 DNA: TGTGCCTGGAGCAAGGGACTTCATCTTAATCAGCCCCAGCATTTT. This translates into CAWSKGLHLNQPQHF.